What follows are 4 T cell receptor beta chains derived from one specimen sequenced in a study of follicular helper T cells after annual influenza vaccination. As for time point: 2014-2015 season, 7 days after vaccination. Assay: immunoSEQ multiplex PCR; the TCRdb copy retains only in-frame clones and omits some. The sample lists about 15,000 clones; roughly 84% were seen once. The sequencing used CXCR5+ CD38- circulating T follicular helper cells from blood, collected 7 days after influenza vaccination. The sample's subset: circulating Tfh, non-naive CD4+CXCR5+PD-1+ (ICOS+CD38+ or ICOS-CD38-). The receptors come from an adult who received the influenza vaccine.

V gene TRBV2 combines with J gene TRBJ2-1, with 10 bases that match TRBD1. The germline gives CDR1 SNHLY, CDR2 FYNNEI. The CDR3 extends over 14 amino acids. J gave up 5 bases and V 6 bases, and 4 bases lay outside the gene matches. CDR3 nucleotide sequence: TGTGCCAGCAGGACCGGGACAGGGGACAATGAGCAGTTCTTC. Translation gives CASRTGTGDNEQFF. Drawing the rest from reference TRBV2 and TRBJ2-1, the complete variable domain is EPEVTQTPSHQVTQMGQEVILRCVPISNHLYFYWYRQILGQKVEFLVSFYNNEISEKSEIFDDQFSVERPDGSNFTLKIRSTKLEDSAMYFCASRTGTGDNEQFFGPGTRLTVL.

The rearrangement links TRBV30 to TRBJ2-3; D is ambiguous. The CDR3 spans 13 residues. Germline CDR1 is GTSNPN and CDR2 is SVGIG (reference sequence). The V gene lost 5 bases and the J gene lost 0 bases, with 9 bases spanning the gap. The DNA for the CDR3 is TGTGCCTGGGATCTATTTAGCACAGATACGCAGTATTTT. Its protein is CAWDLFSTDTQYF.

Only a few counts were recorded for this clone. The chain links TRBV4-1 to TRBJ1-4; D unclear. This CDR3 spans 14 amino acids. CDR1 MGHRA and CDR2 YSYEKL come from the germline V gene. V was trimmed by 1 base and J by 4 bases, leaving 7 bases between them. The CDR3 region has the DNA TGCGCCAGCAGCCAAGGACAAAATAATGAAAAACTGTTTTTT. Protein sequence: CASSQGQNNEKLFF.

The chain uses TRBV6-5 and TRBJ1-2; D is unresolved. The V end was cut by 5 bases, the J end by 1 base, with 11 bases between. In germline, CDR1 is MNHEY, CDR2 SVGAGI. The CDR3 consists of 14 residues. The DNA of the CDR3 is TGTGCCAGCAGTCCGCGACTCGATAACTATGGCTACACCTTC. Protein product: CASSPRLDNYGYTF.